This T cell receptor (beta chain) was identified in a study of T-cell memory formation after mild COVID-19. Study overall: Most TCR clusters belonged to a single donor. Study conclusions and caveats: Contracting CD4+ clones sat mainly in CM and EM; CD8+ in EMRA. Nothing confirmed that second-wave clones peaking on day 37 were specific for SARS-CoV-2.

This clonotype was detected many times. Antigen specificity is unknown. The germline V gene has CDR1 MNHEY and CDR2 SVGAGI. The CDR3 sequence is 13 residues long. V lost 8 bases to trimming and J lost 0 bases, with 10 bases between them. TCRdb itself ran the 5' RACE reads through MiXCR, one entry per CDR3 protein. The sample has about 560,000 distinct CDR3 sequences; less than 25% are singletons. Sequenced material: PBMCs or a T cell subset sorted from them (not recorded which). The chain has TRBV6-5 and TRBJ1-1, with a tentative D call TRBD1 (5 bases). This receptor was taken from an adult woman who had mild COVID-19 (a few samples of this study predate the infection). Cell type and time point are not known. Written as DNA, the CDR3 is TGTGCCAGCTCAGACAGCATGAACACTGAAGCTTTCTTT. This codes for CASSDSMNTEAFF.